This TCR beta chain was captured by sequencing in a study of Ad26.COV2.S vaccination and SARS-CoV-2 variants. Turning to the study itself: Dosing was one shot or two shots 56 days apart.

Whole-study findings and limits: Total T cell responses were possibly underestimated by TCR breadth and depth analyses.

Treatment specified: roughly 18 received Ad26.COV2.S at low or high dose, single or two shots; about 5 received placebo; per-sample allocation not given. Samples came from day 63 after the first vaccine or placebo injection. SARS-CoV-2 spike from the Wuhan strain was encoded by the vaccine, an Ad26 vector. With regard to this clone: The antigen remains unidentified.

Only in-frame clones appear in the TCRdb table, and some are missing; sequencing was by immunoSEQ multiplex PCR. The sample has some 480,000 clones, around 85% seen once. The receptor comes from a person between 18 and 65 years old who received the Ad26.COV2.S COVID-19 vaccine or a placebo. Specimen: peripheral blood, collected in a trial of Ad26.COV2.S vaccine versus placebo.

The CDR3 is CASSFDRGTGELFF. DNA of the CDR3: TGTGCCAGCAGCTTCGACAGGGGCACCGGGGAGCTGTTTTTT. The J gene is TRBJ2-2, the V gene TRBV7-3; TRBD1 aligns across 8 bases. V was clipped by 3 bases and J by 4 bases; unmatched bases: 1. CDR1 and CDR2 from the germline V gene are SGHTA and FQGTGA. The length of the CDR3 is 14 residues.